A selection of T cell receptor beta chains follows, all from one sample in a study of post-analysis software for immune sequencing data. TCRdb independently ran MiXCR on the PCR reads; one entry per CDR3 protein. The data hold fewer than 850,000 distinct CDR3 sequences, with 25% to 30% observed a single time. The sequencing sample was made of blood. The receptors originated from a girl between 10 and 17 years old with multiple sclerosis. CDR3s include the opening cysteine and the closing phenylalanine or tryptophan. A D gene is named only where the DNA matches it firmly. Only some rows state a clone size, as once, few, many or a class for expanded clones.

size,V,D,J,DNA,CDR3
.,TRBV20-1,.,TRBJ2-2,TGCAGTGCTAGAGGCGAGGACAGGAACACCGGGGAGCTGTTTTTT,CSARGEDRNTGELFF
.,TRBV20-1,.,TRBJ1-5,TGCAGTGCTAGAGAACAGGTCAATCAGCCCCAGCATTTT,CSAREQVNQPQHF
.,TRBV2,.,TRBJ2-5,TGTGCCAGCAGCCTCCCGATGCGATTGGAGACCCAGTACTTC,CASSLPMRLETQYF
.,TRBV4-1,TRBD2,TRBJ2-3,TGCGCCGGCAGCCAAGAACCCCTAGCGGGAGCCTCAGATACGCAGTATTTT,CAGSQEPLAGASDTQYF
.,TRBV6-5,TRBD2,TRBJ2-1,TGTGCCAGCAGTTACAAGGGACTAGGAGGGGGGTATGAGCAGTTCTTC,CASSYKGLGGGYEQFF
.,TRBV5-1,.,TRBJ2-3,TGCGCCAGCAGCTTGGCGGCAGGGGACGGAGATACGCAGTATTTT,CASSLAAGDGDTQYF
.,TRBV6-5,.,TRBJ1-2,TGTGCCAGCAGTTACAGGGGGGGGGACGGCTATGGCTACACCTTC,CASSYRGGDGYGYTF
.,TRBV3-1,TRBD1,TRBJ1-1,TGTGCCAGCAGCCAGTCTTCAGGGGGGAACACTGAAGCTTTCTTT,CASSQSSGGNTEAFF
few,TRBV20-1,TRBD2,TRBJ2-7,TGCAGTGCTATAATCGGGACTAGCGGGAGCTACAGACCCTACGAGCAGTACTTC,CSAIIGTSGSYRPYEQYF
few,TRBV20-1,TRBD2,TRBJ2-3,TGCAGTGCTAGTCTGTCTAGCGGGGGGGCTCTGTTGAGCACAGATACGCAGTATTTT,CSASLSSGGALLSTDTQYF
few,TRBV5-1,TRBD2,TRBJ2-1,TGCGCCAGCAGCTTGGAGACTAGCCACAATGAGCAGTTCTTC,CASSLETSHNEQFF
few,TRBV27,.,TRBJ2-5,TGTGCCAGCAGTTTACATAAGACTGGGACCCAGTACTTC,CASSLHKTGTQYF
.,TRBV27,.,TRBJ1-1,TGTGCCAGCAGACAGAGCATGAACACTGAAGCTTTCTTT,CASRQSMNTEAFF
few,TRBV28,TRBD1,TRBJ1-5,TGTGCCAGCAGTTTCACAGGGGGCAGTCAGCCCCAGCATTTT,CASSFTGGSQPQHF
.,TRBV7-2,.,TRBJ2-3,TGTGCCAGCAGCATAGACTCAGTTCGCGCAGATACGCAGTATTTT,CASSIDSVRADTQYF
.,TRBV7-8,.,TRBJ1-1,TGTGCCAGCAGCCATACACCCGGTACTAGGGACACTGAAGCTTTCTTT,CASSHTPGTRDTEAFF
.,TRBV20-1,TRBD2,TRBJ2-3,TGCAGTGCGACCGGAGCGGGAGGTGAAGATACGCAGTATTTT,CSATGAGGEDTQYF
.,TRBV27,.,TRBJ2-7,TGTGCCAGCAACCCCGTGCGGGAATCGGACGAGCAGTACTTC,CASNPVRESDEQYF
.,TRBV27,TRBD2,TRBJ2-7,TGTGCCAGCAGATTAGCGGGAGGTGCCCACGAGCAGTACTTC,CASRLAGGAHEQYF